Each of the 9 T cell receptor beta chains below was sequenced from the same sample in a study of blood T cell repertoires in COVID-19. This table comes from immunoSEQ multiplex PCR, and its TCRdb copy is limited to in-frame clones, with some not included. The data contain 100,000 to 150,000 clones, around 70% of them singletons. The sequencing input was peripheral blood. These receptors were obtained from an elderly man with COVID-19, enrolled during active disease.

This rearrangement joins TRBV14 to TRBJ1-1; a weak D match, TRBD1 (5 bases). This CDR3 is 16 amino acids long. The germline V and J ends were trimmed by 0 bases and 1 base, with 12 bases remaining between them. The germline CDR1 and CDR2 sequences are SGHDN and FVKESK. Here the CDR3 reads CASSQDETDWNTEAFF. The CDR3 DNA follows: TGTGCCAGCAGCCAAGATGAGACAGATTGGAACACTGAAGCTTTCTTT. The full variable domain, completed using reference TRBV14 and TRBJ1-1, is EAGVTQFPSHSVIEKGQTVTLRCDPISGHDNLYWYRRVMGKEIKFLLHFVKESKQDESGMPNNRFLAERTGGTYSTLKVQPAELEDSGVYFCASSQDETDWNTEAFFGQGTRLTVV.

The chain links TRBV7-3 to TRBJ2-5, with D tentatively TRBD1 (6 bases). This CDR3 is built from 17 residues. Trimming took off 1 base at V and 5 bases at J, with 20 bases between the two ends. The germline V gene has CDR1 SGHTA and CDR2 FQGTGA. The CDR3 DNA sequence: TGTGCCAGCAGCTTAAACCCACCGACAGGAGTTGGGGAGACCCAGTACTTC. Protein sequence: CASSLNPPTGVGETQYF.

Only a few counts were recorded for this clone. V and J are TRBV5-1 and TRBJ1-1; D gene unclear. The CDR3 has 15 amino acids. Germline lookup yields CDR1 SGHRS and CDR2 YFSETQ. Between the trimmed V and J ends, which lost 0 bases and 4 bases, there was a span of 13 bases. The CDR3 DNA reads TGCGCCAGCAGCTTGGGGCATTCACGGGGCACTGAAGCTTTCTTT. Translating it yields CASSLGHSRGTEAFF.

The chain has TRBV27 and TRBJ2-6; no definite D call. Trimming took off 7 bases at V and 0 bases at J, with 4 bases between the two ends. The CDR3 totals 13 residues. Germline V gene sequence: CDR1 MNHEY, CDR2 SMNVEV (reference sequence). The CDR3 coding sequence is TGTGCCAGCATGAGCTCTGGGGCCAACGTCCTGACTTTC. Translation: CASMSSGANVLTF.

The genes are TRBV29-1 and TRBJ2-1; perhaps TRBD2 as D (6 bases). V lost 7 bases and J 1 base, leaving 11 bases between the germline ends. The CDR3 totals 13 residues. The germline V gene has CDR1 SQVTM and CDR2 ANQGSEA. For the CDR3, the DNA is TGCAGCGCCCGGAGGGGTTCCTACAATGAGCAGTTCTTC. It specifies CSARRGSYNEQFF.

This chain uses TRBV7-9 with TRBJ2-7, with a weak D call TRBD1 (6 bases). V gave up 5 bases and J gave up 4 bases, with 30 bases separating them. Per germline, CDR1 SEHNR and CDR2 FQNEAQ (reference sequence). This CDR3 is built from 19 residues. The CDR3 region has the DNA TGTGCCAGCAGCCCAGGGGTAGAGGGCGGCCCCGGTTTTAGGTACGAGCAGTACTTC. Translation: CASSPGVEGGPGFRYEQYF.

V and J are TRBV11-2 and TRBJ2-3, with 14 bases aligning to TRBD2. V dropped 1 base and J dropped 0; count of bases not matched to a gene: 3. Per the germline V gene, CDR1 is SGHAT and CDR2 is FQNNGV. The CDR3 runs 18 residues. This chain's CDR3 is CASSLGLAGGSSTDTQYF. The CDR3 nucleotides read TGTGCCAGCAGCTTAGGACTAGCGGGAGGGTCTAGCACAGATACGCAGTATTTT.

The CDR3 reads CSASVTGDSYEQYF. In DNA, the CDR3 is TGCAGTGCTAGTGTTACAGGAGACTCCTACGAGCAGTACTTC. The V gene is TRBV20-1, the J gene TRBJ2-7; a possible D gene is TRBD1 (5 bases). Trimming removed 3 bases at V and 0 bases at J, with 12 bases between. The CDR3 runs to 14 residues. Germline CDR1 DFQATT, CDR2 SNEGSKA (reference sequence).

In regard to this clone: It is unclear where the CDR3 begins or ends on the DNA, so no DNA is shown, and the CDR3 is as TCRdb lists it. V is TRBV5-4 and J is TRBJ1-6; whether TRBD1, the table's D call, matches the DNA was not checked. Germline lookup yields CDR1 SGHNT and CDR2 YYREEE (reference sequence). Inclusive of both ends, the CDR3 amounts to 12 amino acids. The CDR3 protein is CASSFGTGAFHF.